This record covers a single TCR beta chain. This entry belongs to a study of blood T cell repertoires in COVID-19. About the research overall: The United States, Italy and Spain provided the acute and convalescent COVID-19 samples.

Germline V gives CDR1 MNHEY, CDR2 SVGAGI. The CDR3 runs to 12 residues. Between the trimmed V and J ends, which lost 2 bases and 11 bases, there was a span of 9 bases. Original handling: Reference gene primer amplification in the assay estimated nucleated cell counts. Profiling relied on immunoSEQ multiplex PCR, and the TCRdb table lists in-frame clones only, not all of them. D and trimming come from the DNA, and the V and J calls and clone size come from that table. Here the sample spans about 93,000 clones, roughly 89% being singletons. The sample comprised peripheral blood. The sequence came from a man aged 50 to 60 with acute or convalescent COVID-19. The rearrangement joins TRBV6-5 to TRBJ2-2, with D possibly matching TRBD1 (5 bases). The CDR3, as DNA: TGTGCCAGCAGTTACAGGGGAACAGAGCTGTTTTTT. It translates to CASSYRGTELFF.